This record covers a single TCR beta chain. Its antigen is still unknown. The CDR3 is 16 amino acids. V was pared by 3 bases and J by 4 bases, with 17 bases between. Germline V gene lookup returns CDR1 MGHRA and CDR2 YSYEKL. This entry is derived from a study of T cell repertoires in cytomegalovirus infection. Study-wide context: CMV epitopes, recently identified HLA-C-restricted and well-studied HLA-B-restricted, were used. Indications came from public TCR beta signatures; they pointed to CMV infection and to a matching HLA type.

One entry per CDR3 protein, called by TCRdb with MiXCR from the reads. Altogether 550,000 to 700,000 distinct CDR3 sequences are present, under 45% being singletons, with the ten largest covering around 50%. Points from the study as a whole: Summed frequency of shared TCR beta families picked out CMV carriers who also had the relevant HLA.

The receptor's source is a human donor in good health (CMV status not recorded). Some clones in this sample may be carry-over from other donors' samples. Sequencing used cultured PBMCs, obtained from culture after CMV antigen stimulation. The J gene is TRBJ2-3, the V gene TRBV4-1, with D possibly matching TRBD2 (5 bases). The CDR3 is CASSQGLAKPSDTQYF. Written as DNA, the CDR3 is TGCGCCAGCAGCCAGGGTCTAGCCAAACCCTCAGATACGCAGTATTTT.